This entry lists 7 T cell receptor beta chains sequenced from one sample in a study of T cells in Graves' hyperthyroidism and ophthalmopathy. TCR beta CDR3 sequences were amplified from RNA transcripts. HTBI primers drove first-round RT-PCR of the TCR CDR3. MiXCR, applied by TCRdb to the multiplex PCR reads, yields one record per CDR3 protein. The sample contains approximately 870,000 distinct CDR3 sequences, around 39% of which appear only once. Sequencing was performed on blood. The receptors stem from a man aged 18 to 29 with Graves' hyperthyroidism.

This clonotype was seen a handful of times. V gene TRBV20-1 combines with J gene TRBJ1-4; D might be TRBD1 (6 bases). V lost 4 bases and J lost 8, with 17 bases in between. The CDR3 sequence is 14 residues long. Germline CDR1 and CDR2: DFQATT and SNEGSKA (reference sequence). The CDR3: CSAMGAGEREKLFF. The CDR3 DNA follows: TGCAGTGCTATGGGGGCAGGGGAGCGCGAAAAACTGTTTTTT.

This chain joins TRBV2 and TRBJ2-7; D assignment may be TRBD1 or TRBD2 (5 bases each). CDR1 SNHLY and CDR2 FYNNEI come from the germline V gene. The CDR3 loop spans 14 amino acids. Trimming took 2 bases from V and 3 from J, leaving 11 bases between them. CDR3 bases: TGTGCCAGCAGTGAACGGGACGATTACTACGAGCAGTACTTC. Protein: CASSERDDYYEQYF.

This clonotype was counted ten times or more. V gene TRBV10-3 combines with J gene TRBJ2-7; 7 positions match TRBD1. From germline, CDR1 is ENHRY and CDR2 SYGVKD. The CDR3 is 15 residues long. V was pared by 4 bases and J by 3 bases, with 9 bases of the junction left unmatched. The CDR3 coding sequence is TGTGCCATCAGTGCCTCCGGGACAGTCAACTACGAGCAGTACTTC. Amino acids: CAISASGTVNYEQYF.

The chain uses TRBV29-1 and TRBJ1-1; D not resolved. V was shortened by 1 base and J by 7 bases, with 7 bases between the two germline ends. In germline, CDR1 is SQVTM, CDR2 ANQGSEA. CDR3 size: 11 residues. Here the CDR3 DNA reads TGCAGCGTTGAAGTTGGAGATGAAGCTTTCTTT. This codes for CSVEVGDEAFF.

V and J are TRBV19 and TRBJ2-6, with D perhaps TRBD1 (5 bases). The length of the CDR3 is 15 residues. Trimming took 7 bases from V and 3 from J, leaving 13 bases between them. Germline V CDR1 and CDR2: LNHDA, SQIVND (reference sequence). The CDR3 DNA reads as TGTGCCAGTAATACAGGTCTTGATGGGGCCAACGTCCTGACTTTC. Residues: CASNTGLDGANVLTF.

This rearrangement joins TRBV10-3 to TRBJ1-2; possibly TRBD1 for D (6 bases). The CDR3 spans 12 residues. The ends were cut back, 8 bases at V and 8 bases at J, with 15 bases in the middle. Germline V gene sequence: CDR1 ENHRY, CDR2 SYGVKD. The CDR3 is CAIAAGVRGYTF. The CDR3 DNA is TGTGCCATCGCGGCAGGGGTGAGGGGCTACACCTTC.

This clonotype was counted ten times or more. The chain employs TRBV29-1 and TRBJ1-1; D is uncertain. CDR1 SQVTM and CDR2 ANQGSEA come from the germline V gene. The CDR3 sequence is 12 residues long. Trimming shortened V by 8 bases and J by 2 bases, and 12 bases separated the two germline ends. DNA for the CDR3: TGCAGCACCAGAGGAGGCAACACTGAAGCTTTCTTT. Residues: CSTRGGNTEAFF.